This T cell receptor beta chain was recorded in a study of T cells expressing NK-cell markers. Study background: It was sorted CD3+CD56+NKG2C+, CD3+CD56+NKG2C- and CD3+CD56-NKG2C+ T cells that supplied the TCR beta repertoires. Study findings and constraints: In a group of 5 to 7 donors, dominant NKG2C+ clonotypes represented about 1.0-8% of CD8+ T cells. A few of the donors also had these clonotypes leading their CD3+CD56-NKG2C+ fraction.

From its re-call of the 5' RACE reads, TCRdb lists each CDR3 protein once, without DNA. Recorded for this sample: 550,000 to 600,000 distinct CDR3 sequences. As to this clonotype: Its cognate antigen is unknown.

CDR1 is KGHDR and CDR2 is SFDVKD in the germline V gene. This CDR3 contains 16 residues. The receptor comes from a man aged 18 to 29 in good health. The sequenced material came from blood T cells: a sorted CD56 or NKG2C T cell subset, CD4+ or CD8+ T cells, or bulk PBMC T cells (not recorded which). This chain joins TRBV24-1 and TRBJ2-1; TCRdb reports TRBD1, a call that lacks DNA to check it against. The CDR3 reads CATSDPTAPESFEQFF.